This T cell receptor beta chain was captured in a study of tumor-infiltrating lymphocytes in primary liver carcinoma. Study overall: The tumors ranged from about 4 to 11 cm across and fell within stage T1-T3 N0M0. Sample yields, roughly 3.5 to 8 million productive TCRbeta reads, were similar across the tissue types.

For each extraction, RNA and DNA were obtained together from approximately 20-30 mg of unsorted bulk tissue. The patients had histopathologically diagnosed primary liver carcinoma, and their disease was treated by surgical resection. Every patient had chronic HBV infection and was treatment-naive. Many counts were recorded for this clonotype. A much larger clone sits a single nucleotide away, making a read error possible. The V gene's germline CDR1 is SQVTM and CDR2 ANQGSEA. This CDR3 has 15 amino acids. Trimming removed 3 bases at V and 6 bases at J, with 18 bases between. With roughly 500 ng total RNA as template and a constant-region primer, TCR beta cDNA was made. Each TCR beta library was derived from three nested multiplex PCR rounds that employed slightly modified ARM-PCR. It was with TRBV1-TRBV30 forward primers and a C-beta reverse primer that the first two PCR rounds were run, at approximately 10 cycles each. From the multiplex PCR reads, TCRdb called clonotypes with MiXCR, one entry per CDR3 protein. The data show tens of thousands of distinct CDR3 sequences, roughly 70% seen once.

The genes are TRBV29-1 and TRBJ2-1; the D is unclear. This clonotype was sampled from a man in his forties with primary liver carcinoma and hepatitis B virus infection. The sample was liver tumor tissue from sampling region 4. Subset here: tumor region T4, right-lateral pole. CDR3 region: CSVDLPRANTNEQFF. Here the CDR3 DNA reads TGCAGCGTTGATCTTCCTAGGGCCAATACCAATGAGCAGTTCTTC.